This T cell receptor (beta chain) was identified during a study of a mutant IDH1 vaccine in newly diagnosed glioma. Study-level information: The first vaccination came 4-6 weeks after radiotherapy alone, or with temozolomide cycles.

About this clone: Its antigen is not identified.

Study-level results: Changes in top peripheral clonotypes did not appear linked to pseudoprogression. Most patients, 93.3%, showed vaccine-induced immune responses.

Stated time point: week 23, last vaccination. Doses consisted of 300 ug of mutant IDH1 20-mer peptide each, paired with topical imiquimod. Donors' newly diagnosed IDH1-mutant WHO grade 3 or 4 astrocytomas lacked nuclear ATRX. J lost 6 bases, V lost 10 bases, and 16 bases had no gene match. Germline CDR1 reads MNHNS; CDR2 reads SASEGT. The CDR3 has 15 residues. Measured with immunoSEQ multiplex PCR; TCRdb has only the in-frame clones, and not every one. The top ten hold less than 5% of the sample, which has about 44,000 clones, around 93% seen once. The clonotype was recovered from a man aged 45-65 years with glioma. Source: PBMCs, taken from a glioma patient whose treatment included an IDH1 peptide vaccine. This rearrangement joins TRBV6-1 to TRBJ2-3; 7 bases are shared with TRBD2. CDR3 DNA sequence: TGTGCCACCAAATCCGGGGCGGGAGTATGGGATACGCAGTATTTT. Encoded protein: CATKSGAGVWDTQYF.